Listed below are T cell receptor beta chains from one sample, sequenced in a study of cytotoxic CD8 clonotypes in ibrutinib-treated CLL. Clones were sequenced by immunoSEQ multiplex PCR, and TCRdb holds only the in-frame ones, with some missing. This sample yields 20,000 to 30,000 clones, of which approximately 81% are seen a single time; under 10% belongs to the top ten. Source: PBMCs, taken before ibrutinib treatment. All receptors derive from a human donor with chronic lymphocytic leukemia. Both conserved end residues are part of each CDR3. Fields, in order: D gene, J gene, V gene, clone size, CDR3 length, CDR3 DNA, CDR3 protein. The D gene is left open where the match is weak. Clone size is shown for a subset of rows, as once, few, many or a class of expanded clone.

TRBD2 TRBJ2-3 TRBV30 NA 15 TGTGCCTGGATCCCGCTAGCGGGAGGGCGGGATACGCAGTATTTT CAWIPLAGGRDTQYF
TRBD1 TRBJ2-1 TRBV6-1 NA 15 TGTGCCAGCAGTGAACAGGGAAAAGGACAGGGTAGACAGTTCTTC CASSEQGKGQGRQFF
NA TRBJ1-3 TRBV7-2 NA 13 TGTGCCAGCAGCTTAGATGCCGGAAACACCATATATTTT CASSLDAGNTIYF
TRBD1 TRBJ2-1 TRBV28 NA 13 TGTGCCAGTGCCAAACAGGGGCGTAATGAGCAGTTCTTC CASAKQGRNEQFF
NA TRBJ2-2 TRBV18 NA 13 TGTGCCAGCTCACCTTCGAGCACCGGGGAGCTGTTTTTT CASSPSSTGELFF
NA TRBJ2-7 TRBV6-5 NA 14 TGTGCCAGCAACCCGGGGAATCGGGACTACGAGCAGTACTTC CASNPGNRDYEQYF
TRBD2 TRBJ2-2 TRBV2 NA 15 TGTGCCAGCAGGGCACTAGCGGGAGGGGTCGGGGAGCTGTTTTTT CASRALAGGVGELFF
TRBD2 TRBJ2-2 TRBV19 few 16 TGTGCCAGTAGTATGGGAGCGGGAGGGCCGCCTCGGGAGCTGTTTTTT CASSMGAGGPPRELFF
TRBD2 TRBJ2-7 TRBV7-2 NA 14 TGTGCCAGCAGCTTAAGGCTAGCGGGGTACGAGCAGTACTTC CASSLRLAGYEQYF
NA TRBJ1-1 TRBV7-2 NA 15 TGTGCCAGCAGCTTAGCCTTTCGGGGGCCGGATGAAGCTTTCTTT CASSLAFRGPDEAFF
TRBD2 TRBJ2-3 TRBV11-2 NA 17 TGTGCCAGCAGCTTACAGCACTTTGCGGGAGCCGGAAATACGCAGTATTTT CASSLQHFAGAGNTQYF
NA TRBJ2-1 TRBV7-8 NA 15 TGTGCCAGCAGCTTAGGTCGGGGGCACTACAATGAGCAGTTCTTC CASSLGRGHYNEQFF
NA TRBJ2-7 TRBV5-1 NA 14 TGCGCCAGCAGCTTAGACGGGTCTGGCTACGAGCAGTACTTC CASSLDGSGYEQYF
TRBD1 TRBJ2-1 TRBV6-5 NA 15 TGTGCCAGCAGCCAGGGACAGGGCACCTACAATGAGCAGTTCTTC CASSQGQGTYNEQFF
NA TRBJ2-5 TRBV18 NA 16 TGTGCCAGCTCACCACCGAGGGGCGAGGGCCAAGAGACCCAGTACTTC CASSPPRGEGQETQYF
NA TRBJ1-5 TRBV19 NA 15 TGTGCCAGTAGTACAGATACAGGCCGCAATCAGCCCCAGCATTTT CASSTDTGRNQPQHF
NA TRBJ1-5 TRBV5-6 NA 15 TGTGCCAGCAGCTTGATCGACAGACCCAATCAGCCCCAGCATTTT CASSLIDRPNQPQHF